A selection of T cell receptor beta chains follows, all from one sample in a study of blood T cell repertoires in COVID-19. Assay used: immunoSEQ multiplex PCR; TCRdb lists only in-frame clones, some missing. Of about 150,000 clones listed, around 91% are singletons. Sequencing used peripheral blood. The source is a woman aged 55-69 years with active COVID-19. The CDR3 runs from the conserved cysteine through the conserved F or W. A D gene is named only where the DNA matches it firmly. Not all rows give a size; the values are once, few, many and, for expanded clones, a class.

v_gene	len	j_gene	abundance	d_gene	CDR3aa	CDR3nt
TRBV19	14	TRBJ2-2	NA	TRBD1	CASKRDRGTGELFF	TGTGCCAGTAAACGGGACAGGGGAACCGGGGAGCTGTTTTTT
TRBV7-9	14	TRBJ2-7	NA	TRBD1	CASSWTGPGHEQYF	TGTGCCAGCAGCTGGACAGGGCCAGGCCACGAGCAGTACTTC
TRBV29-1	13	TRBJ1-3	NA	NA	CSAVTDSGNTIYF	TGCAGCGCGGTGACAGACTCTGGAAACACCATATATTTT
TRBV7-2	16	TRBJ2-1	NA	TRBD2	CASSLRAGRSYNEQFF	TGTGCCAGCAGCTTACGAGCGGGAAGGTCCTACAATGAGCAGTTCTTC
TRBV6-6	13	TRBJ1-1	once	NA	CASSLEGSAEAFF	TGTGCCAGCAGCCTAGAGGGTTCGGCTGAAGCTTTCTTT
TRBV7-2	14	TRBJ1-1	NA	NA	CASSSQDRNTEAFF	TGTGCCAGCAGCTCCCAGGACAGAAACACTGAAGCTTTCTTT
TRBV10-3	17	TRBJ1-1	once	TRBD1	CAISESQGPYRDTEAFF	TGTGCCATCAGTGAGTCACAGGGGCCTTACCGGGACACTGAAGCTTTCTTT
TRBV5-1	20	TRBJ2-7	NA	TRBD2	CASSYAFSGRGREGSYEQYF	TGCGCCAGCAGCTATGCCTTTTCAGGTCGGGGGCGGGAGGGATCCTACGAGCAGTACTTC
TRBV25-1	14	TRBJ1-6	NA	TRBD1	CASSPQGGYSPLHF	TGTGCCAGCAGTCCACAGGGGGGGTATTCACCCCTCCACTTT
TRBV7-2	15	TRBJ2-7	NA	TRBD2	CASSFAGLAGVEQYF	TGTGCCAGCAGCTTCGCGGGTCTAGCGGGAGTCGAGCAGTACTTC
TRBV2	12	TRBJ2-2	NA	NA	CASTEGPGELFF	TGTGCCAGCACGGAGGGACCCGGGGAGCTGTTTTTT
TRBV5-4	14	TRBJ2-3	NA	NA	CASRVGADFDTQYF	TGTGCCAGCAGGGTGGGGGCGGACTTCGATACGCAGTATTTT
TRBV19	16	TRBJ2-2	NA	NA	CASREAGGTNTGELFF	TGTGCCAGTAGAGAGGCTGGGGGCACGAACACCGGGGAGCTGTTTTTT
TRBV9	11	TRBJ2-1	once	NA	CASGAVDEQFF	TGTGCCAGCGGGGCCGTTGATGAGCAGTTCTTC
TRBV5-1	14	TRBJ1-5	once	NA	CASSADSFNQPQHF	TGCGCCAGCAGCGCCGACAGTTTCAATCAGCCCCAGCATTTT
TRBV3-1/TRBV3-2	14	TRBJ2-7	NA	NA	CASSRGLASDEQYF	TGTGCCAGCAGCCGTGGGCTAGCGAGCGACGAGCAGTACTTC
TRBV2	15	TRBJ2-3	NA	TRBD2	CASSVSSGSTDTQYF	TGTGCCAGCAGTGTGTCTAGCGGGAGCACAGATACGCAGTATTTT
TRBV3-1/TRBV3-2	17	TRBJ2-3	once	NA	CASSPLGLLSAGDTQYF	TGTGCCAGCAGCCCCCTAGGGCTACTCTCCGCGGGAGATACGCAGTATTTT
TRBV5-1	16	TRBJ2-5	NA	TRBD2	CASSLSYSGPQETQYF	TGCGCCAGCAGCCTGTCCTATAGCGGGCCCCAAGAGACCCAGTACTTC
TRBV5-8	12	TRBJ2-3	NA	TRBD1	CASSRDRVAQYF	TGTGCCAGCAGCAGAGACAGGGTTGCGCAGTATTTT
TRBV30	16	TRBJ2-7	NA	TRBD1	CAWTDYRDRGTYEQYF	TGTGCCTGGACGGACTACCGGGACAGGGGTACCTACGAGCAGTACTTC
TRBV7-8	18	TRBJ2-6	NA	NA	CASSLATAQLSGANVLTF	TGTGCCAGCAGCTTAGCTACAGCACAACTCTCTGGGGCCAACGTCCTGACTTTC
TRBV10-3	17	TRBJ2-5	NA	TRBD1	CAISAGPGTDKRETQYF	TGTGCCATCAGTGCGGGACCCGGGACAGACAAGAGGGAGACCCAGTACTTC
TRBV6-5	15	TRBJ2-1	NA	NA	CASSLGGTGIKEQFF	TGTGCCAGCAGTCTTGGCGGGACTGGGATTAAGGAGCAGTTCTTC
TRBV9	15	TRBJ1-1	NA	NA	CASSVDPIGNTEAFF	TGTGCCAGCAGCGTAGACCCTATTGGGAACACTGAAGCTTTCTTT
TRBV29-1	15	TRBJ1-4	NA	TRBD1	CSVRTGTSTNEKLFF	TGCAGCGTTAGGACAGGGACTTCAACTAATGAAAAACTGTTTTTT
TRBV27	14	TRBJ2-3	NA	TRBD2	CASSLAGVSNTQYF	TGTGCCAGCAGTTTAGCGGGAGTATCAAATACGCAGTATTTT
TRBV24-1	15	TRBJ1-5	NA	NA	CATSDGGLPNQPQHF	TGTGCCACCAGTGATGGGGGCCTCCCCAATCAGCCCCAGCATTTT
TRBV5-6	15	TRBJ2-1	NA	TRBD1	CASSFWDRDGNEQFF	TGTGCCAGCAGCTTTTGGGACAGGGATGGCAATGAGCAGTTCTTC
TRBV6-5	14	TRBJ2-1	NA	TRBD2	CASSRLASYNEQFF	TGTGCCAGCAGTCGACTAGCTTCTTACAATGAGCAGTTCTTC
TRBV7-2	13	TRBJ1-4	NA	NA	CASSLGQGEKLFF	TGTGCCAGCAGCTTAGGACAAGGTGAAAAACTGTTTTTT
TRBV7-2	15	TRBJ2-1	NA	NA	CASSLNGRGYNEQFF	TGTGCCAGCAGCTTGAACGGGAGAGGGTACAATGAGCAGTTCTTC
TRBV30	13	TRBJ2-6	NA	NA	CAKDNSGANVLTF	TGTGCCAAAGACAACTCTGGGGCCAACGTCCTGACTTTC
TRBV27	14	TRBJ1-2	NA	NA	CASRQQGITRGYTF	TGTGCCAGCAGACAACAGGGAATAACTCGTGGCTACACCTTC
TRBV7-9	15	TRBJ1-2	NA	NA	CASSLVSGMEYGYTF	TGTGCCAGCAGCTTAGTCTCAGGGATGGAGTATGGCTACACCTTC
TRBV28	21	TRBJ2-2	NA	TRBD2	CASSLRPPQWGTSGSTGELFF	TGTGCCAGCAGTTTACGCCCCCCCCAATGGGGGACTAGCGGGTCGACCGGGGAGCTGTTTTTT
TRBV7-2	16	TRBJ1-1	NA	NA	CASTVHSHGRVTEAFF	TGTGCCAGCACCGTCCACTCACACGGGAGGGTCACTGAAGCTTTCTTT
TRBV10-3	15	TRBJ1-1	once	NA	CAISDSGQPNTEAFF	TGTGCCATCAGTGACTCCGGACAGCCGAACACTGAAGCTTTCTTT
TRBV7-6	15	TRBJ1-2	NA	TRBD1	CASNPTTGLTAGYTF	TGTGCCAGCAACCCAACGACAGGGCTTACGGCCGGCTACACCTTC
TRBV10-3	14	TRBJ1-2	NA	NA	CAISEGGYNYGYTF	TGTGCCATCAGTGAAGGGGGATATAACTATGGCTACACCTTC
TRBV19	15	TRBJ1-2	NA	TRBD1	CASTLDRGNYYGYTF	TGTGCCAGTACTTTGGACAGGGGGAACTACTATGGCTACACCTTC
TRBV28	15	TRBJ2-6	NA	NA	CASSFQGTGANVLTF	TGTGCCAGCAGTTTTCAGGGAACTGGGGCCAACGTCCTGACTTTC
TRBV7-3	15	TRBJ2-1	NA	TRBD1	CASSLIGGTYNEQFF	TGTGCCAGCAGCTTAATAGGGGGCACCTACAATGAGCAGTTCTTC
TRBV10-3	17	TRBJ2-1	NA	NA	CAISESGGREQSNEQFF	TGTGCCATCAGTGAGTCAGGAGGTCGGGAGCAGTCCAATGAGCAGTTCTTC
TRBV6-2/TRBV6-3	11	TRBJ2-7	NA	NA	CASSPYYEQYF	TGTGCCAGCAGCCCTTACTACGAGCAGTACTTC
TRBV28	11	TRBJ2-7	NA	NA	CASGPLYEQYF	TGTGCCAGCGGCCCTCTCTACGAGCAGTACTTC
TRBV7-8	16	TRBJ2-1	NA	TRBD2	CASSLATTSGSSEQFF	TGTGCCAGCAGCTTAGCGACGACTAGCGGGAGCAGTGAGCAGTTCTTC
TRBV5-4	18	TRBJ2-1	NA	TRBD2	CASSLATSGLSSYNEQFF	TGTGCCAGCAGCTTGGCCACTAGCGGCCTAAGCTCCTACAATGAGCAGTTCTTC
TRBV7-2	13	TRBJ1-1	NA	NA	CASRGGRNTEAFF	TGTGCCAGCAGGGGGGGGCGGAACACTGAAGCTTTCTTT